This TCR beta chain emerged from a study of Ad26.COV2.S vaccination and SARS-CoV-2 variants. Study information: Once, or twice with 56 days between doses, Ad26.COV2.S was given intramuscularly. Study-level points and caveats: Spike-specific CD8+ and CD4+ T cell responses reportedly showed substantial breadth after vaccination.

Treatment indicated: about 20 received Ad26.COV2.S at low or high dose, single or two shots; several received placebo; per-sample allocation not given. Material that was analyzed had been drawn on day 63 after the first vaccine or placebo injection. Ad26 vector vaccine expressed Wuhan-strain SARS-CoV-2 spike. Sequencing used immunoSEQ multiplex PCR; TCRdb keeps in-frame clones, though not all of them. This table has about 400,000 clones, about nine tenths appearing once. Turning to this clone: Its matching antigen is unknown.

The CDR3 totals 15 residues. The V gene lost 1 base and the J gene lost 0 bases, with 7 bases spanning the gap. Germline values: CDR1 MNHEY, CDR2 SVGAGI. The source is a person between 18 and 59 years old who received the Ad26.COV2.S COVID-19 vaccine or a placebo. The V call is TRBV6-5, the J call TRBJ2-1; no clear D. Sequenced here: peripheral blood, sampled in a trial of Ad26.COV2.S vaccine versus placebo. The CDR3 bases are TGTGCCAGCAGTTACTACGCAAGCTCCTACAATGAGCAGTTCTTC. Translated, it gives CASSYYASSYNEQFF.